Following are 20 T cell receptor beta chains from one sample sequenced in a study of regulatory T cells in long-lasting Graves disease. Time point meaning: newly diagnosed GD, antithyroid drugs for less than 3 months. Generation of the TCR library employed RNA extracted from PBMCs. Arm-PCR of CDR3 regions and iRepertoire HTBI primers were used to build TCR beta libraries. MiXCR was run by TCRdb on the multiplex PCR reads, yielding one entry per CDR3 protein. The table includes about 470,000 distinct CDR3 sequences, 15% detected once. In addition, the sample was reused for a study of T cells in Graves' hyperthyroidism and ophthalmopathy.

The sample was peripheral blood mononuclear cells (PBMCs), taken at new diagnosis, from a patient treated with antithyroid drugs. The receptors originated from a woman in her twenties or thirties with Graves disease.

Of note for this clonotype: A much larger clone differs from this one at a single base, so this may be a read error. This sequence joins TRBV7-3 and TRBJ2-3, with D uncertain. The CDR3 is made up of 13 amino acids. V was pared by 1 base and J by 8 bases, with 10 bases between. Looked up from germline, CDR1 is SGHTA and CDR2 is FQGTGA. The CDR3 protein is CASSLMRSGTQYF. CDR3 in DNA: TGTGCCAGCAGCTTAATGCGCTCAGGTACGCAGTATTTT.

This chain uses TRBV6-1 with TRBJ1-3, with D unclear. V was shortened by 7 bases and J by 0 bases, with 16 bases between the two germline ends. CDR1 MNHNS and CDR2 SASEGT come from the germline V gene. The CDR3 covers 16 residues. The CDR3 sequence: CASTQRGWSSGNTIYF. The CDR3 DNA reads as TGTGCCAGCACACAGCGGGGATGGAGCTCTGGAAACACCATATATTTT.

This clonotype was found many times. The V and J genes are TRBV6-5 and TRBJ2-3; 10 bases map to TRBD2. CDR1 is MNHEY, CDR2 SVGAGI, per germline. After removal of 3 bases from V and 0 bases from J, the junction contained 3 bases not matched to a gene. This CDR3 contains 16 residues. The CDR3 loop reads CASSYTSGTSTDTQYF. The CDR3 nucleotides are TGTGCCAGCAGTTATACTAGCGGGACTAGCACAGATACGCAGTATTTT.

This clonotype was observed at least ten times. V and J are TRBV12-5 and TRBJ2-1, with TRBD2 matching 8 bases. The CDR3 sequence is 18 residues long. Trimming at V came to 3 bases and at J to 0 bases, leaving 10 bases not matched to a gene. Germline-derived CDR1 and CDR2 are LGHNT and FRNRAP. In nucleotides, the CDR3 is TGTGCTAGTGGTTTAGCAGTGACTAGCGCAGGCTCCTACAATGAGCAGTTCTTC. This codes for CASGLAVTSAGSYNEQFF.

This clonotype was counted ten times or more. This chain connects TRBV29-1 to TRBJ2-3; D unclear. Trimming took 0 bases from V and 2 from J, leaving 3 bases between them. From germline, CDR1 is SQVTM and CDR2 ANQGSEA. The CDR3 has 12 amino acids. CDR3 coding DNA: TGCAGCGTTGAAGAAAACACAGATACGCAGTATTTT. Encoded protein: CSVEENTDTQYF.

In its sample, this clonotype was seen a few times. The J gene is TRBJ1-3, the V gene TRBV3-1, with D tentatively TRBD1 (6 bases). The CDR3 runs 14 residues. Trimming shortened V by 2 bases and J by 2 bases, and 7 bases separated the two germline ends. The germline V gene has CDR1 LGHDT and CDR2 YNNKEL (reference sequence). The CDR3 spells CASSQQGTGNTIYF. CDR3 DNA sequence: TGTGCCAGCAGCCAACAGGGGACTGGAAACACCATATATTTT.

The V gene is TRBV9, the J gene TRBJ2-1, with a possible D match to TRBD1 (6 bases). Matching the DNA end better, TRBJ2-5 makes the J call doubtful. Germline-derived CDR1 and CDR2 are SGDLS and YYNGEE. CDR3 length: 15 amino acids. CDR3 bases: TGTGCCAGCAGCGTAGGCAGGGGCCAAAAAGAGACCCAGTACTTC. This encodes CASSVGRGQKETQYF.

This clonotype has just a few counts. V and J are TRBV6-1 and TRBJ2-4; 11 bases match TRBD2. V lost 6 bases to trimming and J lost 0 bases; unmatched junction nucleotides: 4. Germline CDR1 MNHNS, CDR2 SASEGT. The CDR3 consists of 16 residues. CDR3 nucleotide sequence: TGTGCCAGCAGACCGGGACTAGCGGTAGCCAAAAACATTCAGTACTTC. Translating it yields CASRPGLAVAKNIQYF.

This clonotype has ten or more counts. The CDR3 reads CASSWGDRVNEAFF. The CDR3 DNA reads as TGCGCCAGCAGCTGGGGGGACCGGGTGAATGAAGCTTTCTTT. The genes are TRBV5-1 and TRBJ1-1; tentative D call: TRBD1 (5 bases). This CDR3 has 14 residues. V lost 3 bases to trimming and J lost 7 bases, with 16 bases between them. Germline-derived CDR1 and CDR2 are SGHRS and YFSETQ.

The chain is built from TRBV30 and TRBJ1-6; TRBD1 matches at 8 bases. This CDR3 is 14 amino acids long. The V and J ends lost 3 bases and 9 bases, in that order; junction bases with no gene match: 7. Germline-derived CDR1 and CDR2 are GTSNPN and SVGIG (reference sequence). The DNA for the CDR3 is TGTGCCTGGAGCTTGACAGGGGTCGGTTCACCCCTCCACTTT. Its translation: CAWSLTGVGSPLHF.

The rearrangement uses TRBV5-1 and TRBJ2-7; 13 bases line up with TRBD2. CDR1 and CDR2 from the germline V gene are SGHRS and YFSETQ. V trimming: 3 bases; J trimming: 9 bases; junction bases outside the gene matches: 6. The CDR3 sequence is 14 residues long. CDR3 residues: CASSSGTSGVGQYF. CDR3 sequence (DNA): TGCGCCAGCAGCTCCGGGACTAGCGGGGTCGGGCAGTACTTC.

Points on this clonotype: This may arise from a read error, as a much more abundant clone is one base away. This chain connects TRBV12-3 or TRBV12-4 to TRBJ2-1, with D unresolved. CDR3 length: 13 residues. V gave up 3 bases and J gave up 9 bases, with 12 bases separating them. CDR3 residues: CASSLPHASEQFF. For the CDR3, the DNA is TGTGCCAGCAGTTTGCCGCATGCCAGTGAGCAGTTCTTC.

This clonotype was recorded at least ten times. Written as DNA, the CDR3 is TGTGCCAGCAGTGAGACCGGGACTAGGGATTATACGCAGTATTTT. As protein: CASSETGTRDYTQYF. This chain uses TRBV6-1 with TRBJ2-3, with 8 bases that match TRBD2. Germline lookup yields CDR1 MNHNS and CDR2 SASEGT. The CDR3 totals 15 residues. Trimming took 3 bases from V and 7 from J; bases not matched to a gene: 9.

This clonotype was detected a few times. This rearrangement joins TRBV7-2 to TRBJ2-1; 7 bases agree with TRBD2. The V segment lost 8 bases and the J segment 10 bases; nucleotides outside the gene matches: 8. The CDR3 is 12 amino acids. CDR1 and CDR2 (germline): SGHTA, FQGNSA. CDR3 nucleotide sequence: TGTGCCAGCTCCGAATACGGGGGGGAGCAGTTCTTC. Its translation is CASSEYGGEQFF.

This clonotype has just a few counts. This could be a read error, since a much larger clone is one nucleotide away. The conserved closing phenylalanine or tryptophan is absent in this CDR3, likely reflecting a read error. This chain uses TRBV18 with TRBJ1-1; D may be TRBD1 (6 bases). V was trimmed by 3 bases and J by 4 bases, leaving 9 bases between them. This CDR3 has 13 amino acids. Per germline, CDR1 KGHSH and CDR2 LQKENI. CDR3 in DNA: TGTGCCAGCTCACCGAAACAGGGCACTGAAGCTTTCCTT. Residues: CASSPKQGTEAFL.

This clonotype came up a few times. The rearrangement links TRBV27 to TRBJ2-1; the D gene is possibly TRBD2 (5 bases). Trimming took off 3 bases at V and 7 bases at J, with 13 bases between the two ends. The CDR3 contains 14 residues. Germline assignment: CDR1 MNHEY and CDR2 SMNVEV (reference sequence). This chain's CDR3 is CASSFSGSANEQFF. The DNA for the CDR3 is TGTGCCAGCAGTTTTAGTGGGAGCGCGAATGAGCAGTTCTTC.

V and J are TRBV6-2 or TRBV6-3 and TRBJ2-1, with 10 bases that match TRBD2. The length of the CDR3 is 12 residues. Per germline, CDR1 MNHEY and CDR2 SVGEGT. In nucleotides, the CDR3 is TGTGGTACAGCGGGAGGGGATTATGAGCAGTTCTTC. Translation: CGTAGGDYEQFF.

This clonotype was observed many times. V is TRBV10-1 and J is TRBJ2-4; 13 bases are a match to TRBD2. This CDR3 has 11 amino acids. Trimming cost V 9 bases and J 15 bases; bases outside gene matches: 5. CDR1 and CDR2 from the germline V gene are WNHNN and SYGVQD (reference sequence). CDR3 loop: CARWTSGSMYF. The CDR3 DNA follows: TGCGCCAGATGGACTAGCGGGAGTATGTACTTC.

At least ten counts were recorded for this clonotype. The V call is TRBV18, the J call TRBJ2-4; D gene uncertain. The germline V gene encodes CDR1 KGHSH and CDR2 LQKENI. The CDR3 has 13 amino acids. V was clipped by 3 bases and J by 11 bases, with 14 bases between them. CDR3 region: CASSPPIERVQYF. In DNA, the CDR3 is TGTGCCAGCTCACCTCCGATTGAGCGAGTTCAGTACTTC.

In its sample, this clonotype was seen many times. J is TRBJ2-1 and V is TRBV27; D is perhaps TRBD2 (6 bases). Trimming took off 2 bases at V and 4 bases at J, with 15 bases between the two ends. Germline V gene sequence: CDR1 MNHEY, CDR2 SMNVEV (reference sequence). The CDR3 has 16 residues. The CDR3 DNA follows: TGTGCCAGCAGTTTAGAAGGGAGGCCCCCTTACAATGAGCAGTTCTTC. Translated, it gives CASSLEGRPPYNEQFF.